What follows describes a single TCR beta chain. Its antigen remains unknown. The data stem from a study of T cell responses to AZD1222 COVID-19 vaccine. Sequencing was performed with immunoSEQ multiplex PCR; in TCRdb, only in-frame clones are kept and a portion is missing. The table lists 90,000 to 150,000 clones, 70% to 90% of them singletons. Study-wide points: Females made up more of the donors, who were largely white British, and clonal diversity may have come out too low. Baseline seropositivity characterized only a handful of AZD1222 recipients.

Trimming stripped 0 bases from V and 5 bases from J, with 16 bases between. Germline V gene lookup returns CDR1 KGHDR and CDR2 SFDVKD. This CDR3 spans 17 amino acids. Pooling of second doses given at about 4 or about 12 weeks was done. The TCR was taken from an adult who received the AZD1222 COVID-19 vaccine. The source material was peripheral blood, sampled 28 days after the second AZD1222 dose. The rearrangement joins TRBV24-1 to TRBJ2-1, with D hard to call. The CDR3 coding sequence is TGTGCCACCAGTGATTTGCCCTTAGTGAGTGGCCACAATGAGCAGTTCTTC. This codes for CATSDLPLVSGHNEQFF.